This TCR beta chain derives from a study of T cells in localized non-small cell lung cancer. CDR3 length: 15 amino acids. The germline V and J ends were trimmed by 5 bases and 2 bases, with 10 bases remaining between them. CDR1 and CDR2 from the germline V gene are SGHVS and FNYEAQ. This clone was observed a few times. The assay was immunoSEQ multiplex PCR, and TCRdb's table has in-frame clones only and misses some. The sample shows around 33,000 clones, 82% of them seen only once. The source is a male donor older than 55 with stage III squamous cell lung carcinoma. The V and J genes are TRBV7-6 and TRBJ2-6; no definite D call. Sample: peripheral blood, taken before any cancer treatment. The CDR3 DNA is TGTGCCAGCAGCCCGGGTAGGGCTGGGGCCAACGTCCTGACTTTC. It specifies CASSPGRAGANVLTF. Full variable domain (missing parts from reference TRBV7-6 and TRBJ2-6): GAGVSQSPRYKVTKRGQDVALRCDPISGHVSLYWYRQALGQGPEFLTYFNYEAQQDKSGLPNDRFSAERPEGSISTLTIQRTEQRDSAMYRCASSPGRAGANVLTFGAGSRLTVL.